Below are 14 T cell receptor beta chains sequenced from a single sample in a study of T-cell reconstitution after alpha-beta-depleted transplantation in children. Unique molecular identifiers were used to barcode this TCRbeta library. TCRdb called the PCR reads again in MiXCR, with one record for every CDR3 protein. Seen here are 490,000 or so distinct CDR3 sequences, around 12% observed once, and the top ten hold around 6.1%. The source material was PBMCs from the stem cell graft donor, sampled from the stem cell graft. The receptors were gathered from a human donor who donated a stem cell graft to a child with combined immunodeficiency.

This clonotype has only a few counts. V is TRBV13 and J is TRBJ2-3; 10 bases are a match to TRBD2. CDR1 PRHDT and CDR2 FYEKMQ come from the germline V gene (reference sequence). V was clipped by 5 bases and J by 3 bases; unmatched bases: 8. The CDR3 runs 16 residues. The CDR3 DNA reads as TGTGCCAGCAGCCCAGCTAGCGGGGGTCGAACAGATACGCAGTATTTT. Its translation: CASSPASGGRTDTQYF.

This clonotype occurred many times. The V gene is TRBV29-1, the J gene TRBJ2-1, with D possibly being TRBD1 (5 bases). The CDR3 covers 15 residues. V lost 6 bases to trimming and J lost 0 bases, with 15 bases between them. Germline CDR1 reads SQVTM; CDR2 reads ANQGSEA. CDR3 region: CSVGRSGISYNEQFF. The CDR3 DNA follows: TGCAGCGTCGGACGGTCAGGGATCTCCTACAATGAGCAGTTCTTC.

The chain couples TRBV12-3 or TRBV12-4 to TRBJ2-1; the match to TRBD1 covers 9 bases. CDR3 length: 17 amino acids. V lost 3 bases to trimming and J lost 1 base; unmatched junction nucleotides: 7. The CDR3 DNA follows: TGTGCCAGCAGTTTTTGGGGGACAGGGTTGTCCTACAATGAGCAGTTCTTC. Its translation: CASSFWGTGLSYNEQFF.

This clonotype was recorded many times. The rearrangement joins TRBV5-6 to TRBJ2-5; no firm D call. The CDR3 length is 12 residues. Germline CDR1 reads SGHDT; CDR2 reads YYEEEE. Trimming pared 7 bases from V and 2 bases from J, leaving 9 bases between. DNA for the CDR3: TGTGCCAGCGGTACGACACAAGAGACCCAGTACTTC. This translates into CASGTTQETQYF.

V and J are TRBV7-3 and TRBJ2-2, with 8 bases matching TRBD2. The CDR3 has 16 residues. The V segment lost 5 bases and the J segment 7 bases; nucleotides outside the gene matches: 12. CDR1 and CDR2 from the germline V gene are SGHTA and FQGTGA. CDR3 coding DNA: TGTGCCAGCAGCCGGGGGGGGAGTAATTGGCGCGGGGAGCTGTTTTTT. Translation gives CASSRGGSNWRGELFF.

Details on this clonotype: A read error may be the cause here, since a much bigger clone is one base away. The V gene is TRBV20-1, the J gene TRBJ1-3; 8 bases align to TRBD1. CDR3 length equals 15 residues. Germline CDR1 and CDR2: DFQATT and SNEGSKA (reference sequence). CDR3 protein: CSAYGQGYSGNTLYF. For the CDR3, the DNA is TGCAGTGCCTACGGACAGGGTTACTCTGGAAACACCCTATATTTT.

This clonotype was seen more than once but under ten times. The CDR3 nucleotides are TGTGCTAGTGGTTGGGGGTCTAAAGAGACCCAGTACTTC. It translates to CASGWGSKETQYF. The gene calls are TRBV12-5 and TRBJ2-5; tentatively, D is TRBD1 or TRBD2 (5 bases each). V was trimmed by 4 bases and J by 3 bases, leaving 9 bases between them. The length of the CDR3 is 13 residues. Looked up from germline, CDR1 is LGHNT and CDR2 is FRNRAP.

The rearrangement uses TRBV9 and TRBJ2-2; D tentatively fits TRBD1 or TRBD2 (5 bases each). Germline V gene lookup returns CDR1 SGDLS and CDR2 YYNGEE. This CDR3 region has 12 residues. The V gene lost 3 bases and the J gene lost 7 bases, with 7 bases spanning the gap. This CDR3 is CASSGGIGELFF. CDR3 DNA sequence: TGTGCCAGCAGCGGGGGGATCGGGGAGCTGTTTTTT.

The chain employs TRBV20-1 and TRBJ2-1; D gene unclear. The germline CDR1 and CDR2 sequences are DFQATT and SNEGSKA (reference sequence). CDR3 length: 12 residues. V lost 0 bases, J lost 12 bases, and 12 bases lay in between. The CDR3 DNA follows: TGCAGTGCTAGAGATCAGACATCGTTGCAGTTCTTC. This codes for CSARDQTSLQFF.

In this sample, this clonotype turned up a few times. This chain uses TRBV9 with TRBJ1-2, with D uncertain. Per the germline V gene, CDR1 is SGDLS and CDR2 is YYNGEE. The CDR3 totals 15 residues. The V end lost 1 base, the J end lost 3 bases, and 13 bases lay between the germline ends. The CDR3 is CASSVNRLSDYGYTF. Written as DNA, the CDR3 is TGTGCCAGCAGCGTAAATCGGCTGAGTGACTATGGCTACACCTTC.

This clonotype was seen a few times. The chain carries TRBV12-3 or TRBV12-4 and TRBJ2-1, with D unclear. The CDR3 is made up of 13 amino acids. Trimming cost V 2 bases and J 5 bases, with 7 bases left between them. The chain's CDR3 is CASSLNWHNEQFF. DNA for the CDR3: TGTGCCAGCAGTTTAAACTGGCACAATGAGCAGTTCTTC.

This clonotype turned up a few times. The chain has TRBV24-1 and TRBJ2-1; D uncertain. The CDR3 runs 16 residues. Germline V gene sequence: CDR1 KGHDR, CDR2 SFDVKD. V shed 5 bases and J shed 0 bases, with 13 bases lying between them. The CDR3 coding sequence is TGTGCCACCAGTGGGGTTTCGAAAGGCTCCTACAATGAGCAGTTCTTC. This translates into CATSGVSKGSYNEQFF.

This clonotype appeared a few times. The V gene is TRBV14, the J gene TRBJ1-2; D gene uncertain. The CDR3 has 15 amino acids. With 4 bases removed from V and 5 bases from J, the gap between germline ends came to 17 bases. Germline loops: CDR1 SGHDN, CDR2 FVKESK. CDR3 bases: TGTGCCAGCAGCCTAGGCGGGTGGTCGTATTATGGCTACACCTTC. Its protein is CASSLGGWSYYGYTF. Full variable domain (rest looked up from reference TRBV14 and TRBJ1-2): EAGVTQFPSHSVIEKGQTVTLRCDPISGHDNLYWYRRVMGKEIKFLLHFVKESKQDESGMPNNRFLAERTGGTYSTLKVQPAELEDSGVYFCASSLGGWSYYGYTFGSGTRLTVV.

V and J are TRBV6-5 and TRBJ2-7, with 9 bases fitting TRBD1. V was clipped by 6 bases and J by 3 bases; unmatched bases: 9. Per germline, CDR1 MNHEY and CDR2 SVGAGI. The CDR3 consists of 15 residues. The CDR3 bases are TGTGCCAGCAGCCGGGACAGGGTCGGTGGCTACGAGCAGTACTTC. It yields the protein CASSRDRVGGYEQYF.